This T cell receptor beta chain comes out of a study of human T cells and chemical hapten exposure (dated by TCRdb to the early 2020s). A note on the overall study: For sensitization, 2% DPC in acetone was applied to a roughly 2 cm by roughly 2 cm area of upper inner arm skin. Patch tests used Finn chambers with 0.01% DPC on the upper back, scored after 6 days by International Contact Dermatitis Research Group standards. The mostly female patient cohort included alopecia areata with under or over 50% scalp involvement, alopecia totalis and alopecia universalis. Peripheral blood TCR repertoire changes were tracked in vivo in alopecia patients during primary and secondary sensitization to the hapten diphenylcyclopropenone (DPC). Throughout the roughly 26-week study period, patients were also given weekly therapeutic DPC doses on the scalp. Blood for TCR sequencing was provided by twenty-nine alopecia patients at one to four time points (pre-sensitization, 2, 6 and 24 weeks). Patient blood was sampled pre-sensitization (week 0) and at 2, 6 and about 24 weeks after DPC sensitization. Libraries were combined into a pool for sequencing, and differences in TCR yield between samples came mainly from small differences in library volumes within the pool. General findings and caveats noted by the study authors: Because every patient had alopecia, a presumed autoimmune disease, the patients' immune response might differ from that of healthy individuals. Significantly more large CDR3 similarity clusters were formed by expanded TCRs than by pre-sensitization or healthy control sets, consistent with antigen-driven responses. DPC sensitization did not change how many TCRs were above 1 in 1000 frequency, and no evidence was found of alterations in global repertoire structure. Patch test score correlated positively with the number of PT1 expanded TCRs, reaching significance at thresholds 8, 16 and 32 but not at 4. After repeated subsampling, the strength of the expansion versus patch-test correlation and the threshold at which it became significant changed.

V drops 6 bases and J drops 0 bases, leaving 12 bases in between. For CDR1 and CDR2, the germline V gene lists SQVTM and ANQGSEA. Taken from cysteine to phenylalanine, the CDR3 has 15 residues. The sequence is cut down to CDR3 DNA, 45 bases in frame from base 1. This clonotype has just a few counts. No antigen is known for it. No qualities accompany the bases; no much larger clone lies one base away. The time point label for this specimen denotes: patch test 3, about 24 weeks after DPC sensitization. The sample's treatment or condition label, decoded: therapeutic diphenylcyclopropenone sensitization with weekly scalp DPC. Blood at each patch-test visit was drawn before the patch test was applied. Eligible patients were aged 18 to 70, diagnosed with alopecia, deemed suitable for DPC therapy, and excluded if pregnant. Total RNA was isolated from unfractionated whole blood collected in Tempus Blood RNA tubes.

The method was RACE. These reads were obtained on a NextSeq 500. Library preparation attached unique molecular identifiers to individual cDNA molecules for quantitative, reproducible TCR counting. Both TCR alpha and TCR beta chains were sequenced from each blood RNA sample. Turning to the authors' computational methods: A median of about 89,000 TCRs per sample was observed, with a range of about 23,224 to 700,000. The Decombinator software suite was used to annotate V, J and CDR3 in the TCR reads. Every sample was subsampled to the same number of TCRs (28,000) for the PS versus PT1 abundance plots. TCRs were defined as expanded if absent before sensitization and observed at least eight times at the 2-week time point. Starting from the raw public reads, TCRdb applied fastp trimming at Q25, assembled clones with MiXCR and retained in-frame beta chains. Each entry merges the rows of one CDR3 protein and shows their most common DNA and genes. TCRdb, not the authors, supplied the V and J calls. A total of 90,000 to 110,000 distinct CDR3 sequences appear in this sample, about 34% of them only once. The ten largest clones add up to around 2.8% of the sample.

The origin of this receptor is a man aged 35 to 55 with alopecia areata. Some clones in this sample may be carry-over from other donors' samples. Material: whole blood, obtained in connection with sensitization to the hapten diphenylcyclopropenone (DPC). The chain couples TRBV29-1 to TRBJ2-6; the D gene is not confidently resolved. CDR3 reads: CSVPMGGSGANVLTF. The nucleotides read TGCAGCGTACCCATGGGCGGCTCTGGGGCCAACGTCCTGACTTTC.